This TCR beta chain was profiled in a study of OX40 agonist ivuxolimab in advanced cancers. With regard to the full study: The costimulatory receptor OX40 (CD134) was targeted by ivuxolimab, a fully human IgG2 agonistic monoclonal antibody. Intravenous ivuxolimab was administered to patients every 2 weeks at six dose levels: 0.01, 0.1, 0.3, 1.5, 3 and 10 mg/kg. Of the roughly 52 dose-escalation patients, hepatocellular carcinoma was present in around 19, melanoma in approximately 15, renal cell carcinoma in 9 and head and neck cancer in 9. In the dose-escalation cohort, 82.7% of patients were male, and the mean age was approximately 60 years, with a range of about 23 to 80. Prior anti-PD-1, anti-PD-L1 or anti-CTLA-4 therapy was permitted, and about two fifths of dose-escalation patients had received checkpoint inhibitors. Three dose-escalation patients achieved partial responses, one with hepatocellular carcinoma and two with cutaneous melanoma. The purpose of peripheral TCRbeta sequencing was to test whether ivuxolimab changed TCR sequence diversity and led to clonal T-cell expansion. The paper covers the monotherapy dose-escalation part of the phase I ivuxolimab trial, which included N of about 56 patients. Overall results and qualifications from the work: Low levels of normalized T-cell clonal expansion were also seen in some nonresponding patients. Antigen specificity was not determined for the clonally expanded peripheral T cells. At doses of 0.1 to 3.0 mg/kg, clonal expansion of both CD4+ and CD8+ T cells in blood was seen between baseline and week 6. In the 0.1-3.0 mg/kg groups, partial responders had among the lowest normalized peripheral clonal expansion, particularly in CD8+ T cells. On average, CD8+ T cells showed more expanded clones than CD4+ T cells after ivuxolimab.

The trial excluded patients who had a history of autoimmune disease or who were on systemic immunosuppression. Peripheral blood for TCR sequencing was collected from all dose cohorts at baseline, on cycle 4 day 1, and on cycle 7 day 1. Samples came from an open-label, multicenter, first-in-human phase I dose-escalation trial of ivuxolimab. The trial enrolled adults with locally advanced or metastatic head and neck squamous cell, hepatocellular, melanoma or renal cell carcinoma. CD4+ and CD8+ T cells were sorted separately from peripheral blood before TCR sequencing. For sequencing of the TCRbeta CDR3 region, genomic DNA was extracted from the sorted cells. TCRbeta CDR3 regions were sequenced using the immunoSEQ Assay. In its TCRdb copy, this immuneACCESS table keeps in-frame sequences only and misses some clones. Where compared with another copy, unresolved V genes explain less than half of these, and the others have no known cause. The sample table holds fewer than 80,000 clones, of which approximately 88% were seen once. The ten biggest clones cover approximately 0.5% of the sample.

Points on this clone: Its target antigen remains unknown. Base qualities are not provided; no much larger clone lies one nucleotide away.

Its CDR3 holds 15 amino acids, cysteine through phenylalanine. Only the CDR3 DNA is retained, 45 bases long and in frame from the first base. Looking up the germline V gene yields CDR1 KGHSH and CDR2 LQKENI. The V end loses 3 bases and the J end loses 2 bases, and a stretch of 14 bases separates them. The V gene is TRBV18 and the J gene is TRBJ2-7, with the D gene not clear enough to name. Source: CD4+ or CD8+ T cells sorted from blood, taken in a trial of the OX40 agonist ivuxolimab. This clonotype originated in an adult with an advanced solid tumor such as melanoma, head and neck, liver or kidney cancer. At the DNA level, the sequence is TGTGCCAGCTCACCGGGCCGAAAGGAAACCTACGAGCAGTACTTC. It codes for CASSPGRKETYEQYF.